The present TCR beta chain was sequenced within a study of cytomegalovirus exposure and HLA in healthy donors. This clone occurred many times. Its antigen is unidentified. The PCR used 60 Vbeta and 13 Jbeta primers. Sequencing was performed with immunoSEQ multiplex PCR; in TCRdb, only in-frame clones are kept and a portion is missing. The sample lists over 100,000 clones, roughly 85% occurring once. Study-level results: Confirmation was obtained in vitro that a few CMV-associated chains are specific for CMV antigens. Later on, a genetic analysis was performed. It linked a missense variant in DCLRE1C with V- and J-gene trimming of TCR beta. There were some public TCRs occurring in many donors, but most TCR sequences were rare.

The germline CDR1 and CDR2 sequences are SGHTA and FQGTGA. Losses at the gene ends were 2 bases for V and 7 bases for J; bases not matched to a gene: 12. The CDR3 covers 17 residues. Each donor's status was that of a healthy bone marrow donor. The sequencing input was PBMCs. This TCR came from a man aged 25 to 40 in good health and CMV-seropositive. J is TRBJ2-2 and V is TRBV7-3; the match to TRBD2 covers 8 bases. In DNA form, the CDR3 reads TGTGCCAGCAGCTTAGGCTTAGCGGGAAAGCCCAACGGGGAGCTGTTTTTT. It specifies CASSLGLAGKPNGELFF.